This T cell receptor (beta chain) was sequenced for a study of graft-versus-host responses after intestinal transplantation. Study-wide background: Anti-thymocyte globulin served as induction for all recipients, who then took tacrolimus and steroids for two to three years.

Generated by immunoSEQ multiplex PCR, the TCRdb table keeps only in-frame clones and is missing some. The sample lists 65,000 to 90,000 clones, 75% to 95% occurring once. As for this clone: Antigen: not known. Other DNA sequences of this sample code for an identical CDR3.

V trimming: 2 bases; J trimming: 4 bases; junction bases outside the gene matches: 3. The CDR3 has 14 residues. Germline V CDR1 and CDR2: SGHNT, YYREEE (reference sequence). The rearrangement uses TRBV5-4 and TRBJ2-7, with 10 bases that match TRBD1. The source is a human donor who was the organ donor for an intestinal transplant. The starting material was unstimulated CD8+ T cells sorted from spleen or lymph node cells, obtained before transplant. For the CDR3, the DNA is TGTGCCAGCAGCTTCGGGACAGGGGCGTACGAGCAGTACTTC. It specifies CASSFGTGAYEQYF.